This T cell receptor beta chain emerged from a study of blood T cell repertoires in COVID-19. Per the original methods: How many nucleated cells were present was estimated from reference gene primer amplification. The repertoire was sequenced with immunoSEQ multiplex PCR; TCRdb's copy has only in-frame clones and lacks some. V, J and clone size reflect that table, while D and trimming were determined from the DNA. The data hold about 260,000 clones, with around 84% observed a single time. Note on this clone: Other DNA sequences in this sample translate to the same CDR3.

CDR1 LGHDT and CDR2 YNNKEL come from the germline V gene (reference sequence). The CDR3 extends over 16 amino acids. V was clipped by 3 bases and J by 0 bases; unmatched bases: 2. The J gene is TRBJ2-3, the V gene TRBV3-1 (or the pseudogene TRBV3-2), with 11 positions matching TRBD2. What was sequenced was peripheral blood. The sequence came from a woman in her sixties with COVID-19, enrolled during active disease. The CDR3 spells CASSQRTSGSTDTQYF. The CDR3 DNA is TGTGCCAGCAGCCAGAGGACTAGCGGGAGCACAGATACGCAGTATTTT.